Below, 24 T cell receptor beta chains from the same sample are listed, as sequenced in a study of blood T cell repertoires in COVID-19. Libraries were prepared by immunoSEQ multiplex PCR; TCRdb keeps only in-frame clonotypes and omits some of them. The sample holds about 300,000 clones, 86% seen once. Sequenced: PBMCs or T cells enriched from blood (not recorded which). The receptors were gathered from a woman aged 18-35 years who had recovered from COVID-19.

The CDR3 region is CASSQDVRFPVQYF. The CDR3, as DNA: TGTGCCAGCAGCCAAGACGTGAGATTCCCGGTGCAGTACTTC. This chain connects TRBV3-1 (or the pseudogene TRBV3-2) to TRBJ2-7, with no clear D. The CDR3 extends over 14 amino acids. Germline assignment: CDR1 LGHDT and CDR2 YNNKEL (reference sequence). Deletions cut 0 bases from V and 9 bases from J, with 15 bases between.

The chain joins TRBV7-9 to TRBJ2-1; the match to TRBD2 covers 9 bases. The germline gives CDR1 SEHNR, CDR2 FQNEAQ (reference sequence). After removal of 1 base from V and 5 bases from J, the junction contained 0 bases not matched to a gene. The CDR3 consists of 14 residues. The chain's CDR3 is CASSLGGGDNEQFF. CDR3 bases: TGTGCCAGCAGCTTAGGCGGGGGGGACAATGAGCAGTTCTTC.

This chain connects TRBV9 to TRBJ2-7; TRBD1 agrees at 7 bases. Per germline, CDR1 SGDLS and CDR2 YYNGEE. This CDR3 region has 15 residues. V was pared by 0 bases and J by 0 bases, with 3 bases of the junction left unmatched. This CDR3 is CASSVGAGGSYEQYF. DNA for the CDR3: TGTGCCAGCAGCGTAGGGGCAGGGGGCTCCTACGAGCAGTACTTC.

The rearrangement links TRBV7-6 to TRBJ2-1; 10 bases line up with TRBD2. In germline, CDR1 is SGHVS, CDR2 FNYEAQ. Trimming cost V 3 bases and J 3 bases; bases outside gene matches: 5. There are 16 residues in the CDR3. The DNA for the CDR3 is TGTGCCAGCAGCTTGAATGTAGCGGGAGGCTACAATGAGCAGTTCTTC. Translated: CASSLNVAGGYNEQFF. Combining the CDR3 with reference TRBV7-6 and TRBJ2-1 gives the whole variable domain GAGVSQSPRYKVTKRGQDVALRCDPISGHVSLYWYRQALGQGPEFLTYFNYEAQQDKSGLPNDRFSAERPEGSISTLTIQRTEQRDSAMYRCASSLNVAGGYNEQFFGPGTRLTVL.

This chain links TRBV11-3 with TRBJ1-1; TRBD1 might be the D (5 bases). Germline assignment: CDR1 SGHNT and CDR2 YENEEA. This CDR3 spans 14 amino acids. V was clipped by 3 bases and J by 4 bases, with 12 bases between them. The CDR3 region is CASSFDGGGTEAFF. CDR3 sequence (DNA): TGTGCCAGCAGCTTCGACGGGGGGGGCACTGAAGCTTTCTTT. Filled out from reference TRBV11-3 and TRBJ1-1, the complete variable domain reads EAGVVQSPRYKIIEKKQPVAFWCNPISGHNTLYWYLQNLGQGPELLIRYENEEAVDDSQLPKDRFSAERLKGVDSTLKIQPAELGDSAVYLCASSFDGGGTEAFFGQGTRLTVV.

V usage is TRBV5-1 and J usage is TRBJ1-1; D not resolved. The CDR3 is made up of 15 amino acids. Trimming left V 0 bases short and J 4 bases short, with 13 bases between. Per germline, CDR1 SGHRS and CDR2 YFSETQ. DNA for the CDR3: TGCGCCAGCAGCTTGGCGGGGAACGGAGGCACTGAAGCTTTCTTT. Translation: CASSLAGNGGTEAFF.

J is TRBJ2-2 and V is TRBV30; TRBD1 aligns across 7 bases. This CDR3 is 13 amino acids long. Germline V lookup: CDR1 GTSNPN, CDR2 SVGIG (reference sequence). Trimming took 5 bases from V and 6 from J; bases not matched to a gene: 6. CDR3 bases: TGTGCCTGGGATGGGACAGTTCCCGGGGAGCTGTTTTTT. It encodes CAWDGTVPGELFF.

The chain has TRBV6-5 and TRBJ1-5; TRBD1 agrees at 8 bases. The CDR3 has 13 residues. The junction had 5 bases not matched to a gene; V was cut back by 6 bases and J by 7 bases. CDR1 MNHEY and CDR2 SVGAGI come from the germline V gene. Here the CDR3 DNA reads TGTGCCAGCAGGGGCAGGGGGCCCCAGCCCCAGCATTTT. Encoded protein: CASRGRGPQPQHF.

The genes are TRBV28 and TRBJ1-2, with D perhaps matching TRBD1 (6 bases). Germline loops: CDR1 MDHEN, CDR2 SYDVKM. V was clipped by 6 bases and J by 6 bases, with 20 bases between them. The CDR3 consists of 15 residues. DNA for the CDR3: TGTGCCAGCAGATTCCCCCCAGGGGTTCAGGATGGCTACACCTTC. Translation: CASRFPPGVQDGYTF.

This clone occurred once. The chain is built from TRBV10-1 and TRBJ2-1; 7 positions agree with TRBD2. The CDR3 sequence is 16 residues long. After removal of 6 bases from V and 6 bases from J, the junction contained 14 bases not matched to a gene. Germline loops: CDR1 WNHNN, CDR2 SYGVQD (reference sequence). CDR3 in amino acids: CASSEPGLTTFNEQFF. The CDR3 nucleotides are TGCGCCAGCAGCGAACCGGGACTAACTACTTTCAATGAGCAGTTCTTC.

V and J are TRBV19 and TRBJ2-7; TRBD2 matches 7 bases. The germline V gene has CDR1 LNHDA and CDR2 SQIVND (reference sequence). The V gene end was trimmed by 8 bases and the J gene end by 6 bases; junction bases not matched to a gene: 10. This CDR3 is built from 13 residues. The CDR3 sequence is CASSFPGGVEQYF. In DNA, the CDR3 is TGTGCCAGTTCCTTTCCGGGAGGAGTCGAGCAGTACTTC.

The rearrangement uses TRBV6-1 and TRBJ1-5; the D is unclear. V gave up 2 bases and J gave up 9 bases, with 14 bases separating them. The germline V gene has CDR1 MNHNS and CDR2 SASEGT. This CDR3 is built from 14 residues. In DNA form, the CDR3 reads TGTGCCAGCAGTGAAAGTCTCAGGTCCTGGCCCCAGCATTTT. Translating gives CASSESLRSWPQHF.

The chain is built from TRBV7-2 and TRBJ2-7; perhaps TRBD2 as D (6 bases). The CDR3 sequence is 15 residues long. Germline V gene lookup returns CDR1 SGHTA and CDR2 FQGNSA. V lost 1 base and J 1 base, leaving 11 bases between the germline ends. This chain's CDR3 is CASSLVGGTSYEQYF. As DNA, the CDR3 is TGTGCCAGCAGCTTAGTTGGCGGGACTTCCTACGAGCAGTACTTC.

V usage is TRBV10-3 and J usage is TRBJ1-6, with D possibly being TRBD1 (5 bases). Germline V gene lookup returns CDR1 ENHRY and CDR2 SYGVKD. Trimming shortened V by 10 bases and J by 0 bases, and 16 bases separated the two germline ends. The CDR3 contains 16 residues. The CDR3 loop reads CATSQWGGSYNSPLHF. The CDR3 region has the DNA TGTGCCACCTCCCAGTGGGGGGGCTCCTATAATTCACCCCTCCACTTT.

This chain uses TRBV13 with TRBJ2-7; 8 positions agree with TRBD2. Germline V gene sequence: CDR1 PRHDT, CDR2 FYEKMQ (reference sequence). The CDR3 covers 16 residues. The V gene end was trimmed by 2 bases and the J gene end by 1 base; junction bases not matched to a gene: 7. The DNA for the CDR3 is TGTGCCAGCAGCTTATCGAAGGGCGGGAGGTCCTACGAGCAGTACTTC. Its translation is CASSLSKGGRSYEQYF.

The chain links TRBV30 to TRBJ2-3; D uncertain. The V gene's germline CDR1 is GTSNPN and CDR2 SVGIG (reference sequence). The V gene lost 0 bases and the J gene lost 0 bases, with 10 bases spanning the gap. The CDR3 is 15 amino acids. CDR3 sequence reads: CAWSVAAYSTDTQYF. The CDR3 DNA follows: TGTGCCTGGAGTGTGGCGGCCTATAGCACAGATACGCAGTATTTT.

The chain employs TRBV18 and TRBJ1-5, with D possibly matching TRBD1 (5 bases). CDR3 size: 13 residues. Germline V gives CDR1 KGHSH, CDR2 LQKENI. Trimming removed 1 base at V and 5 bases at J, with 6 bases between. CDR3 loop: CASSPQQDQPQHF. The DNA for the CDR3 is TGTGCCAGCTCACCACAACAGGATCAGCCCCAGCATTTT. The full variable domain, with the rest looked up from reference TRBV18 and TRBJ1-5, is NAGVMQNPRHLVRRRGQEARLRCSPMKGHSHVYWYRQLPEEGLKFMVYLQKENIIDESGMPKERFSAEFPKEGPSILRIQQVVRGDSAAYFCASSPQQDQPQHFGDGTRLSIL.

The rearrangement links TRBV7-9 to TRBJ1-3; D is unclear. CDR3 size: 17 residues. Germline V gene sequence: CDR1 SEHNR, CDR2 FQNEAQ (reference sequence). The V and J ends lost 7 bases and 0 bases respectively, with 19 bases between them. The CDR3 protein is CASISTTGRISGNTIYF. The CDR3 nucleotides read TGTGCCAGCATCTCGACGACGGGAAGAATCTCTGGAAACACCATATATTTT.

The CDR3 DNA sequence: TGTGCCAGCAGTGATACAGGAAGATCTGGGGCCAACGTCCTGACTTTC. Translating gives CASSDTGRSGANVLTF. The V call is TRBV6-4, the J call TRBJ2-6, with TRBD1 as a possible D gene (5 bases). V gave up 3 bases and J gave up 1 base, with 10 bases separating them. CDR1 MRHNA and CDR2 SNTAGT come from the germline V gene. The CDR3 is made up of 16 amino acids.

This rearrangement joins TRBV5-1 to TRBJ2-7; D not resolved. V gave up 0 bases and J gave up 1 base, with 8 bases separating them. Looked up from germline, CDR1 is SGHRS and CDR2 is YFSETQ. This CDR3 is built from 14 residues. The CDR3 region has the DNA TGCGCCAGCAGCTTGGCCTATGGTTCCTACGAGCAGTACTTC. Protein: CASSLAYGSYEQYF. Looking up the rest from reference TRBV5-1 and TRBJ2-7 gives the full variable domain: KAGVTQTPRYLIKTRGQQVTLSCSPISGHRSVSWYQQTPGQGLQFLFEYFSETQRNKGNFPGRFSGRQFSNSRSEMNVSTLELGDSALYLCASSLAYGSYEQYFGPGTRLTVT.

The rearrangement uses TRBV10-2 and TRBJ2-5; 14 bases match TRBD2. The CDR3 covers 17 residues. Trimming removed 3 bases from V and 5 bases from J; junction bases left unmatched: 8. Germline assignment: CDR1 WSHSY and CDR2 SAAADI. CDR3: CASSDVRLAGGEETQYF. The CDR3 DNA sequence: TGCGCCAGCAGTGACGTAAGACTAGCGGGAGGGGAGGAGACCCAGTACTTC.

This sequence joins TRBV19 and TRBJ2-1; the match to TRBD1 covers 8 bases. Germline CDR1 LNHDA, CDR2 SQIVND (reference sequence). After removal of 4 bases from V and 5 bases from J, the junction contained 7 bases not matched to a gene. The CDR3 runs 15 residues. The CDR3 bases are TGTGCCAGTAGTACCGGGACAGGCCCCCACAATGAGCAGTTCTTC. Its translation: CASSTGTGPHNEQFF. The entire variable domain, with the rest obtained from reference TRBV19 and TRBJ2-1, is as follows: DGGITQSPKYLFRKEGQNVTLSCEQNLNHDAMYWYRQDPGQGLRLIYYSQIVNDFQKGDIAEGYSVSREKKESFPLTVTSAQKNPTAFYLCASSTGTGPHNEQFFGPGTRLTVL.

The J gene is TRBJ2-1, the V gene TRBV6-6; no reliable D call. Trimming pared 2 bases from V and 2 bases from J, leaving 13 bases between. This CDR3 comprises 16 residues. CDR1 and CDR2 from the germline V gene are MNHNY and SVGAGI (reference sequence). In DNA form, the CDR3 reads TGTGCCAGCAGTTACCCTCGGAGTGGTGCCTACAATGAGCAGTTCTTC. Translation gives CASSYPRSGAYNEQFF.

The sample holds one count of this clone. The rearrangement uses TRBV27 and TRBJ1-1; D is unresolved. Trimming left V 8 bases short and J 1 base short, with 8 bases between. CDR1 is MNHEY and CDR2 is SMNVEV in the germline V gene (reference sequence). The CDR3 runs to 12 residues. CDR3 DNA sequence: TGTGCCAGCCCTTCGAGGAACACTGAAGCTTTCTTT. Amino acids: CASPSRNTEAFF.